This paragraph covers one TCR beta chain sequence. Its target is unknown. These data come from a study of a mutant IDH1 vaccine in newly diagnosed glioma. Overall study context: Patients were pretreated with radiotherapy, temozolomide, or both, mostly both.

The CDR3 loop spans 15 amino acids. The germline gives CDR1 MNHEY, CDR2 SVGAGI. V shed 2 bases, J shed 6 bases, and the junction held 5 bases outside the gene matches. Generated by immunoSEQ multiplex PCR, the TCRdb table keeps only in-frame clones and is missing some. The sample shows 70,000 or so clones, around 88% of them seen only once. Whole-study findings and limits: Top-clonotype changes in peripheral T cells seemed unrelated to pseudoprogression.

Noted time point: baseline, week 1 (first vaccination visit). Treatment described: pre-vaccination baseline after standard-of-care therapy. Donors had new IDH1-mutant astrocytomas of WHO grade 3 or 4 (ATRX-lost). The receptor's source is a woman aged 18-35 years with glioma. Some clones in this sample may be carry-over from other donors' samples. Sequences were derived from peripheral blood mononuclear cells (PBMCs), sampled from a glioma patient treated with radiotherapy, temozolomide or both. The gene calls are TRBV6-5 and TRBJ2-5; 11 bases map to TRBD2. As DNA, the CDR3 is TGTGCCAGCAGTTACACGGGACTAGCGGCAAAGACCCAGTACTTC. This codes for CASSYTGLAAKTQYF.